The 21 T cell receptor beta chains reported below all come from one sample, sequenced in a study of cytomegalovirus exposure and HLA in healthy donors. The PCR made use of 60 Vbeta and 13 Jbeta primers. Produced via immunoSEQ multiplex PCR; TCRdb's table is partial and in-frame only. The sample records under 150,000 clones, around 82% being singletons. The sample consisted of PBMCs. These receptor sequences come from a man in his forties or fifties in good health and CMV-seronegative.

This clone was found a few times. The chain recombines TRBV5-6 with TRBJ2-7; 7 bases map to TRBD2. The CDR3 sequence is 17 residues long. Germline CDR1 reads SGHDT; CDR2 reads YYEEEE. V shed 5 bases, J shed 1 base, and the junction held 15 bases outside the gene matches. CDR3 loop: CASSTLTRGDRSYEQYF. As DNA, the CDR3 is TGTGCCAGCAGTACCCTTACTCGGGGGGATCGGTCCTACGAGCAGTACTTC. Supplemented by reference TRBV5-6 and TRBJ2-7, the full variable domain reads DAGVTQSPTHLIKTRGQQVTLRCSPKSGHDTVSWYQQALGQGPQFIFQYYEEEERQRGNFPDRFSGHQFPNYSSELNVNALLLGDSALYLCASSTLTRGDRSYEQYFGPGTRLTVT.

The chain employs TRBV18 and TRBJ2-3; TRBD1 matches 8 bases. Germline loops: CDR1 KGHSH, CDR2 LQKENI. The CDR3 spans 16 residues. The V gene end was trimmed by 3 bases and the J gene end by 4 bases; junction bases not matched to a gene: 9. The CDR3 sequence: CASSPLGQGSADTQYF. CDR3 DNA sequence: TGTGCCAGCTCACCCCTCGGACAGGGTAGCGCAGATACGCAGTATTTT. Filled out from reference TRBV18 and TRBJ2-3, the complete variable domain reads NAGVMQNPRHLVRRRGQEARLRCSPMKGHSHVYWYRQLPEEGLKFMVYLQKENIIDESGMPKERFSAEFPKEGPSILRIQQVVRGDSAAYFCASSPLGQGSADTQYFGPGTRLTVL.

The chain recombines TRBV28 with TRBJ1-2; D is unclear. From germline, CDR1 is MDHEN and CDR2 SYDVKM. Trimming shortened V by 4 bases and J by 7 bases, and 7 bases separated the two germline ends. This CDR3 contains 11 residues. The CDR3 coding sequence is TGTGCCAGCAGTTCCCGACTTGGCTACACCTTC. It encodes CASSSRLGYTF.

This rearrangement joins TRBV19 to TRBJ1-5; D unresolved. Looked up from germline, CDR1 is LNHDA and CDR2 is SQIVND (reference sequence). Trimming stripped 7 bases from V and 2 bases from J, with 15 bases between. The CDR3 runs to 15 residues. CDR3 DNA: TGTGCCAGTAAGGAAACAACCGGGGGCAATCAGCCCCAGCATTTT. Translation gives CASKETTGGNQPQHF.

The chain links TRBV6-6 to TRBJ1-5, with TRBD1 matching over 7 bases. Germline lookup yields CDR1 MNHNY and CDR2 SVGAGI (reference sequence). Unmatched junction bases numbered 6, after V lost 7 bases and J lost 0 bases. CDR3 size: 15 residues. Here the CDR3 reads CASTPTGHSNQPQHF. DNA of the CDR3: TGTGCCAGCACCCCGACAGGGCATAGCAATCAGCCCCAGCATTTT.

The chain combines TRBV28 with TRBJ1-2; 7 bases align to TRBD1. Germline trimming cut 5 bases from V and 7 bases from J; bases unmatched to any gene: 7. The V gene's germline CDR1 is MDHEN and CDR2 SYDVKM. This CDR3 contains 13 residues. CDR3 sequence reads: CASSARQGRGYTF. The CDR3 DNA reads TGTGCCAGCAGTGCACGACAGGGCCGTGGCTACACCTTC.

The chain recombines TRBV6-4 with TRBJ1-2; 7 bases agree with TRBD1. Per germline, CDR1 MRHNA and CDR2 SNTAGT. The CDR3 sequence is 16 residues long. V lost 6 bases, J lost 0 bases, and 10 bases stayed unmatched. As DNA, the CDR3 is TGTGCCAGCAGGGTACAGGGGACTGGAGCTAACTATGGCTACACCTTC. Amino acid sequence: CASRVQGTGANYGYTF.

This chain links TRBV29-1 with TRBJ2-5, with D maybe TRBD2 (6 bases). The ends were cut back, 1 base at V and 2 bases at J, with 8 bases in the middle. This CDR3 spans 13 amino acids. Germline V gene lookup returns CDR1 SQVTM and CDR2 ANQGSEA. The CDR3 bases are TGCAGCGTTGAAGGCGGGGAACAAGAGACCCAGTACTTC. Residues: CSVEGGEQETQYF.

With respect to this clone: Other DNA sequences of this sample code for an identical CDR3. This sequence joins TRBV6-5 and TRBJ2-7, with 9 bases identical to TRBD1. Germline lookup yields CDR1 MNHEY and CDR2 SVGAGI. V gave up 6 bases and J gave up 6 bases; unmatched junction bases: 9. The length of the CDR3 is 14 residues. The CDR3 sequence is CASSLGTGLTEQYF. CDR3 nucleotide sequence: TGTGCCAGCAGCCTTGGGACAGGGCTGACCGAGCAGTACTTC.

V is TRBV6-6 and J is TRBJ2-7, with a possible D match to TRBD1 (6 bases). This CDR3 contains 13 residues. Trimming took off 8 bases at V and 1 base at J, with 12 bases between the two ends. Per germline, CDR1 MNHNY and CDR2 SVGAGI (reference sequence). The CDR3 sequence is CASVDRLSYEQYF. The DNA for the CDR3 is TGTGCCAGCGTTGACAGGCTATCCTACGAGCAGTACTTC.

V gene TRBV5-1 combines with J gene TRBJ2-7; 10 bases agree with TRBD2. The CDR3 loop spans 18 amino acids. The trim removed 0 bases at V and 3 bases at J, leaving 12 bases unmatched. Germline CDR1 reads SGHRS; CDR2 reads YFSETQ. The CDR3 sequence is CASSLGLAGEQLYYEQYF. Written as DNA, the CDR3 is TGCGCCAGCAGCTTGGGCCTAGCGGGAGAGCAACTTTACTACGAGCAGTACTTC.

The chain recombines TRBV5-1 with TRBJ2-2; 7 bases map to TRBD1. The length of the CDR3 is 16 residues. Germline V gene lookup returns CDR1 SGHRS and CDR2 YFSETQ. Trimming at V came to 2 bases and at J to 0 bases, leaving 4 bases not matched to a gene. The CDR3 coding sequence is TGCGCCAGCAGCTTCAGGGGGAGACCGAACACCGGGGAGCTGTTTTTT. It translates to CASSFRGRPNTGELFF.

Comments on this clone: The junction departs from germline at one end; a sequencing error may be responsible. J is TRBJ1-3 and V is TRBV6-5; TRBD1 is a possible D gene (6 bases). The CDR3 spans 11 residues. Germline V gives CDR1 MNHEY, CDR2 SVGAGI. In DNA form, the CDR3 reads TGTGCCAGCAGTTACGAAACAGGGCACAATTTT. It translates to CASSYETGHNF.

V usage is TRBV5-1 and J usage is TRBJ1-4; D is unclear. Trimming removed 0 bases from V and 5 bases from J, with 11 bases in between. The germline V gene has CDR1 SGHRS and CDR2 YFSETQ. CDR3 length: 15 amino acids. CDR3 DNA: TGCGCCAGCAGCTTGGCCGGGAGTAACAATGAAAAACTGTTTTTT. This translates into CASSLAGSNNEKLFF.

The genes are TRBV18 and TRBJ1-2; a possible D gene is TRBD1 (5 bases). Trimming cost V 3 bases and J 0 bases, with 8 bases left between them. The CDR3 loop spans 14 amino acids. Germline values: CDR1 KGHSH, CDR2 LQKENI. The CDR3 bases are TGTGCCAGCTCACCCGACAGATCTAACTATGGCTACACCTTC. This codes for CASSPDRSNYGYTF.

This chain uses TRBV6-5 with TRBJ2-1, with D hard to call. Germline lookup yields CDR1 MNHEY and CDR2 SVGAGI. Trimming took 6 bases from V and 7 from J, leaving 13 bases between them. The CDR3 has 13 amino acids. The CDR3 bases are TGTGCCAGCAGAGAACCGCTAGTGAATGAGCAGTTCTTC. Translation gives CASREPLVNEQFF.

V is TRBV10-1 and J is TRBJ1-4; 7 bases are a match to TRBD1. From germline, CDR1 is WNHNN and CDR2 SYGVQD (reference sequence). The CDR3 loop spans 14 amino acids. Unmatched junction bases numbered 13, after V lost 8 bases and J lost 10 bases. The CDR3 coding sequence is TGCGCCAGCTCATCAGGACAGGCTGGATCAAAACTGTTTTTT. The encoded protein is CASSSGQAGSKLFF.

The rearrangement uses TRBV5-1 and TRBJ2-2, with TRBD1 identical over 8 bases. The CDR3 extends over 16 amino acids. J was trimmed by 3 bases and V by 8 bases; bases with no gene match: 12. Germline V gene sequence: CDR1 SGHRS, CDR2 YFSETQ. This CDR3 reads CASRVLIQGDTGELFF. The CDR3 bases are TGCGCCAGTAGAGTTCTGATACAGGGGGACACCGGGGAGCTGTTTTTT.

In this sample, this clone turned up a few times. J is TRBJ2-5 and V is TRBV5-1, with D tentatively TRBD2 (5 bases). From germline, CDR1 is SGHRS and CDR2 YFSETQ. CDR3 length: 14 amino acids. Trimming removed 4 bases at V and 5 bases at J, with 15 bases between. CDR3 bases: TGCGCCAGCAGCCCAGATGCCGGAGGTGAGACCCAGTACTTC. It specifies CASSPDAGGETQYF.

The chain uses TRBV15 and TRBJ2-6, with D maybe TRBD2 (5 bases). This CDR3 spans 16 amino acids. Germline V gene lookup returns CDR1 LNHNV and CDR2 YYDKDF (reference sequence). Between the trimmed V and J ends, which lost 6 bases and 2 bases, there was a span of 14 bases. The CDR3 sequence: CATSGGRDAGANVLTF. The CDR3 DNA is TGTGCCACCAGTGGAGGAAGAGACGCTGGGGCCAACGTCCTGACTTTC.

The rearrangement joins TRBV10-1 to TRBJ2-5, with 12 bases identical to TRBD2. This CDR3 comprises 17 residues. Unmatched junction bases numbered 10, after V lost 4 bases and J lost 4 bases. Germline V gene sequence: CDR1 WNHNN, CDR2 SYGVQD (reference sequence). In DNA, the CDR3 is TGCGCCAGCAGTGCGCCTAGCGGGAGGGCCGGGGGAGAGACCCAGTACTTC. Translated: CASSAPSGRAGGETQYF.